Below, 26 T cell receptor beta chains from the same sample are listed, as sequenced in a study of CD8 T cells in Susac syndrome. RNA was extracted with the RNeasy kit, and a quantity of about 0.45 to 1 ug was reverse transcribed using random hexamers. TCRdb re-called the immunoSEQ multiplex PCR reads through MiXCR, storing one row per CDR3 protein. Here the sample spans approximately 190,000 distinct CDR3 sequences, about 95% being singletons. The sequencing input was CD8+ T cells from PBMCs. The receptors were sampled from a human donor with Susac syndrome.

CDR3 protein: CASSTQGAGANVLTF. For the CDR3, the DNA is TGTGCCAGCAGCACACAGGGTGCGGGGGCCAACGTCCTGACTTTC. The chain links TRBV11-2 to TRBJ2-6, with D tentatively TRBD1 (6 bases). The length of the CDR3 is 15 residues. Germline V gene sequence: CDR1 SGHAT, CDR2 FQNNGV. Trimming left V 5 bases short and J 4 bases short, with 12 bases between.

The rearrangement joins TRBV6-5 to TRBJ1-5; D not resolved. Germline V gives CDR1 MNHEY, CDR2 SVGAGI. V lost 0 bases, J lost 0 bases, and 6 bases lay in between. The CDR3 is 15 amino acids. The CDR3 sequence: CASSYSGNSNQPQHF. Written as DNA, the CDR3 is TGTGCCAGCAGTTACTCAGGGAATAGCAATCAGCCCCAGCATTTT.

V is TRBV11-2 and J is TRBJ1-1; a weak D match, TRBD1 (6 bases). Germline assignment: CDR1 SGHAT and CDR2 FQNNGV. The CDR3 contains 14 residues. V was shortened by 3 bases and J by 3 bases, with 11 bases between the two germline ends. The CDR3 region is CASSFGSGDTEAFF. The CDR3 DNA reads TGTGCCAGCAGCTTTGGGTCAGGGGACACTGAAGCTTTCTTT.

The V gene is TRBV7-9, the J gene TRBJ1-2; D not certain. In germline, CDR1 is SEHNR, CDR2 FQNEAQ (reference sequence). The CDR3 loop spans 13 amino acids. Trimming shortened V by 5 bases and J by 4 bases, and 11 bases separated the two germline ends. This CDR3 reads CASSPGVPYGYTF. The DNA of the CDR3 is TGTGCCAGCAGCCCCGGGGTACCCTATGGCTACACCTTC.

This clonotype was recorded only once. J is TRBJ2-2 and V is TRBV7-9, with D perhaps TRBD2 (6 bases). V shed 5 bases and J shed 6 bases, with 13 bases lying between them. The CDR3 sequence is 14 residues long. Per germline, CDR1 SEHNR and CDR2 FQNEAQ (reference sequence). The CDR3 DNA is TGTGCCAGCAGCAGACTAGAGGGACCCGGGGAGCTGTTTTTT. It encodes CASSRLEGPGELFF. Together with reference TRBV7-9 and TRBJ2-2, the CDR3 gives the full variable domain: DTGVSQNPRHKITKRGQNVTFRCDPISEHNRLYWYRQTLGQGPEFLTYFQNEAQLEKSRLLSDRFSAERPKGSFSTLEIQRTEQGDSAMYLCASSRLEGPGELFFGEGSRLTVL.

This clonotype is a singleton in its sample. V and J are TRBV11-3 and TRBJ2-1; D may be TRBD2 (6 bases). Germline V gene lookup returns CDR1 SGHNT and CDR2 YENEEA. V was clipped by 5 bases and J by 4 bases, with 21 bases between them. This CDR3 comprises 17 residues. The CDR3 is CASSQMTGAGIYNEQFF. CDR3 DNA: TGTGCCAGCAGCCAAATGACGGGTGCGGGGATTTACAATGAGCAGTTCTTC.

The chain uses TRBV20-1 and TRBJ2-6; tentative D call: TRBD1 (6 bases). CDR3 size: 16 residues. The V and J ends lost 0 bases and 6 bases respectively, with 15 bases between them. Germline V gives CDR1 DFQATT, CDR2 SNEGSKA (reference sequence). CDR3: CSARDVQGDQANVLTF. Here the CDR3 DNA reads TGCAGTGCTAGAGACGTACAGGGCGATCAGGCCAACGTCCTGACTTTC.

CDR3 nucleotides: TGTGCCAGCAGCCCAACCCCCGGGGGTAGCACTAATGAAAAACTGTTTTTT. It specifies CASSPTPGGSTNEKLFF. The chain uses TRBV5-4 and TRBJ1-4; TRBD1 is a possible D gene (5 bases). Trimming shortened V by 4 bases and J by 2 bases, and 18 bases separated the two germline ends. This CDR3 spans 17 amino acids. CDR1 SGHNT and CDR2 YYREEE come from the germline V gene (reference sequence). Based on the CDR3 plus reference TRBV5-4 and TRBJ1-4, the full variable domain is ETGVTQSPTHLIKTRGQQVTLRCSSQSGHNTVSWYQQALGQGPQFIFQYYREEENGRGNFPPRFSGLQFPNYSSELNVNALELDDSALYLCASSPTPGGSTNEKLFFGSGTQLSVL.

This chain joins TRBV9 and TRBJ1-3; D unresolved. This CDR3 region has 15 residues. The V gene's germline CDR1 is SGDLS and CDR2 YYNGEE. Trimming cost V 4 bases and J 2 bases, with 13 bases left between them. The CDR3 DNA follows: TGTGCCAGCAGCCCCACGGTCGGGGCTGGAAACACCATATATTTT. The encoded protein is CASSPTVGAGNTIYF. The full variable domain, completed using reference TRBV9 and TRBJ1-3, is DSGVTQTPKHLITATGQRVTLRCSPRSGDLSVYWYQQSLDQGLQFLIQYYNGEERAKGNILERFSAQQFPDLHSELNLSSLELGDSALYFCASSPTVGAGNTIYFGEGSWLTVV.

The V call is TRBV7-9, the J call TRBJ2-7; tentative D call: TRBD1 (6 bases). Germline V gives CDR1 SEHNR, CDR2 FQNEAQ (reference sequence). CDR3 length equals 14 residues. V was pared by 5 bases and J by 2 bases, with 13 bases between. CDR3 sequence (DNA): TGTGCCAGCAGCAAAGAGACAGGAGCCTACGAGCAGTACTTC. Translating gives CASSKETGAYEQYF.

The chain has TRBV20-1 and TRBJ2-7; D is perhaps TRBD2 (6 bases). Germline V gives CDR1 DFQATT, CDR2 SNEGSKA (reference sequence). CDR3 length equals 14 residues. The ends were cut back, 6 bases at V and 2 bases at J, with 17 bases in the middle. The CDR3 loop is CSARETELTYEQYF. CDR3 bases: TGCAGTGCCCGGGAGACGGAGTTGACCTACGAGCAGTACTTC.

The chain uses TRBV10-2 and TRBJ2-5; 7 nucleotides line up with TRBD1. The V segment lost 3 bases and the J segment 4 bases; nucleotides outside the gene matches: 2. Germline V lookup: CDR1 WSHSY, CDR2 SAAADI. The CDR3 totals 13 residues. As DNA, the CDR3 is TGCGCCAGCAGTGACGACAGGGTAGAGACCCAGTACTTC. Its translation: CASSDDRVETQYF.

The rearrangement joins TRBV28 to TRBJ1-5, with D tentatively TRBD1 (6 bases). CDR3 size: 16 residues. V lost 3 bases and J 0 bases, leaving 12 bases between the germline ends. Germline loops: CDR1 MDHEN, CDR2 SYDVKM. In DNA form, the CDR3 reads TGTGCCAGCAGTTTTAACGGACAGAATAGCAATCAGCCCCAGCATTTT. Protein sequence: CASSFNGQNSNQPQHF.

This chain links TRBV29-1 with TRBJ1-2; TRBD1 is a possible D gene (6 bases). Between the trimmed V and J ends, which lost 5 bases and 4 bases, there was a span of 11 bases. The CDR3 length is 12 residues. Germline V CDR1 and CDR2: SQVTM, ANQGSEA. The CDR3 is CSVFQGIYGYTF. The CDR3 DNA follows: TGCAGCGTTTTCCAGGGGATCTATGGCTACACCTTC.

This chain joins TRBV7-2 and TRBJ2-3; 9 bases align to TRBD2. After removal of 5 bases from V and 6 bases from J, the junction contained 12 bases not matched to a gene. Germline CDR1 reads SGHTA; CDR2 reads FQGNSA. The CDR3 consists of 16 residues. The CDR3 is CASSPQGGGAADTQYF. The CDR3 nucleotides are TGTGCCAGCAGCCCCCAGGGCGGGGGGGCAGCGGATACGCAGTATTTT.

This clonotype was seen just once. This rearrangement joins TRBV5-1 to TRBJ2-7; 9 bases align to TRBD1. CDR3 size: 15 residues. Germline-derived CDR1 and CDR2 are SGHRS and YFSETQ. The V and J ends lost 5 bases and 4 bases, in that order; junction bases with no gene match: 10. The CDR3 DNA is TGCGCCAGCAGGCCTTTGGACAGGGGAGAGTACGAGCAGTACTTC. Its protein product is CASRPLDRGEYEQYF.

The chain employs TRBV20-1 and TRBJ1-2; D is uncertain. Germline V gene lookup returns CDR1 DFQATT and CDR2 SNEGSKA (reference sequence). V was trimmed by 4 bases and J by 8 bases, leaving 20 bases between them. This CDR3 contains 14 residues. The CDR3 DNA reads as TGCAGTGCTACTAGACCGGCGGAGTGGGGAGGCTACACCTTC. Translating gives CSATRPAEWGGYTF.

The chain recombines TRBV5-6 with TRBJ1-1, with TRBD1 matching over 8 bases. This CDR3 has 13 residues. CDR1 and CDR2 (germline): SGHDT, YYEEEE. Losses at the gene ends were 0 bases for V and 11 bases for J; bases not matched to a gene: 6. The CDR3 reads CASSLGTGSRAFF. The CDR3 nucleotides are TGTGCCAGCAGCTTGGGGACAGGGAGTCGGGCTTTCTTT.

The chain employs TRBV6-6 and TRBJ1-5, with D possibly being TRBD1 (5 bases). The V end lost 4 bases, the J end lost 7 bases, and 11 bases lay between the germline ends. The CDR3 runs to 13 residues. CDR1 is MNHNY and CDR2 is SVGAGI in the germline V gene (reference sequence). The CDR3 coding sequence is TGTGCCAGCAGTTCCGACAGACTACAGCCCCAGCATTTT. Translated, it gives CASSSDRLQPQHF.

J is TRBJ2-3 and V is TRBV28; 10 nucleotides match TRBD2. The V gene end was trimmed by 5 bases and the J gene end by 4 bases; junction bases not matched to a gene: 9. The CDR3 length is 16 residues. CDR1 and CDR2 from the germline V gene are MDHEN and SYDVKM. Written as DNA, the CDR3 is TGTGCCAGCAGTCTCCGACTAGCGGGTACGGCAGATACGCAGTATTTT. This gives the protein CASSLRLAGTADTQYF.

This clonotype was seen a handful of times. The chain carries TRBV27 and TRBJ2-5; D is possibly TRBD1 or TRBD2 (5 bases each). Germline CDR1 reads MNHEY; CDR2 reads SMNVEV (reference sequence). This CDR3 has 14 residues. Trimming took off 0 bases at V and 2 bases at J, with 7 bases between the two ends. CDR3 coding DNA: TGTGCCAGCAGTTTATCGTGGGGGCAAGAGACCCAGTACTTC. Translation gives CASSLSWGQETQYF.

Here the CDR3 reads CASSAGTGDTYEQYF. CDR3 coding DNA: TGTGCCAGCAGTGCCGGGACAGGAGATACCTACGAGCAGTACTTC. The chain combines TRBV2 with TRBJ2-7; TRBD1 agrees at 8 bases. This CDR3 is built from 15 residues. The germline CDR1 and CDR2 sequences are SNHLY and FYNNEI. Trimming at V came to 4 bases and at J to 2 bases, leaving 7 bases not matched to a gene.

The sample holds one count of this clonotype. V usage is TRBV2 and J usage is TRBJ2-1; TRBD1 agrees at 8 bases. After removal of 4 bases from V and 7 bases from J, the junction contained 6 bases not matched to a gene. The CDR3 sequence is 14 residues long. The V gene's germline CDR1 is SNHLY and CDR2 FYNNEI. CDR3 sequence (DNA): TGTGCCAGCAGTGTCCAGGGGGCGCGAAATGAGCAGTTCTTC. This codes for CASSVQGARNEQFF.

J is TRBJ1-1 and V is TRBV20-1; 7 nucleotides agree with TRBD1. The CDR3 sequence is 13 residues long. The junction had 15 bases not matched to a gene; V was cut back by 6 bases and J by 11 bases. In germline, CDR1 is DFQATT, CDR2 SNEGSKA (reference sequence). This chain's CDR3 is CSAVQPTGFYAFF. The CDR3 bases are TGCAGTGCCGTTCAACCGACAGGGTTTTACGCTTTCTTT.

For the CDR3, the DNA is TGTGCCAGCAGTTTAGGCGGGGGGGAATCAGATACGCAGTATTTT. This encodes CASSLGGGESDTQYF. The gene calls are TRBV12-3 or TRBV12-4 and TRBJ2-3, with 9 bases fitting TRBD2. The CDR3 extends over 15 amino acids. With V trimmed by 1 base and J by 4 bases, 3 bases remained unmatched.

The V call is TRBV4-1, the J call TRBJ2-1; 8 positions match TRBD1. Germline V gives CDR1 MGHRA, CDR2 YSYEKL. The V and J ends lost 1 base and 8 bases, in that order; junction bases with no gene match: 7. The CDR3 has 15 residues. The CDR3 sequence: CASSQGTQGAHEQFF. The CDR3 coding sequence is TGCGCCAGCAGCCAAGGAACGCAGGGGGCTCATGAGCAGTTCTTC.